The clone carrying this TCR beta chain was seen many times. Amplification of TCR beta CDR3 regions was performed using RNA transcripts as template. Primed by the HTBI set, a first-round RT-PCR was run on the TCR CDR3. TCRdb called the multiplex PCR reads again in MiXCR, with one record for every CDR3 protein. Seen here are about 640,000 distinct CDR3 sequences, approximately 15% observed once, and the top ten hold under 15%. The length of the CDR3 is 15 residues. V dropped 3 bases and J dropped 1 base, with 11 bases sitting between them. CDR1 KGHSH and CDR2 LQKENI come from the germline V gene. The sample originates from a study of T cells in Graves' hyperthyroidism and ophthalmopathy.

The sequenced sample was blood. V is TRBV18 and J is TRBJ2-3; possibly TRBD2 for D (5 bases). This TCR derives from a woman between 45 and 60 years old with Graves' ophthalmopathy. For the CDR3, the DNA is TGTGCCAGCTCACCCTCCGGGATTGGCACAGATACGCAGTATTTT. This encodes CASSPSGIGTDTQYF.